This T cell receptor (beta chain) was sequenced in a study of cytomegalovirus exposure and HLA in healthy donors. With respect to this clone: Antigen unknown.

The CDR3 runs 13 residues. Germline-derived CDR1 and CDR2 are MNHEY and SMNVEV (reference sequence). Trimming took off 7 bases at V and 7 bases at J, with 16 bases between the two ends. Overall study findings and caveats: In vitro checks showed that three CMV-associated chains really do target CMV antigens. Cytomegalovirus association was assigned to around 150 TCR beta chains. For cytomegalovirus status, the classifier reportedly gave diagnoses with high specificity and sensitivity.

Profiling relied on immunoSEQ multiplex PCR, and the TCRdb table lists in-frame clones only, not all of them. The sample holds some 99,000 clones, almost 90% seen once. The donors were part of the validation cohort, which consisted of approximately 110 subjects and was separate from the first cohort of several hundred subjects. The sequenced sample consisted of PBMCs. The V and J genes are TRBV27 and TRBJ1-1; possibly TRBD1 for D (5 bases). The TCR originated in a woman in her late teens or twenties in good health and CMV-seronegative. Here the CDR3 reads CASKGFSRGEAFF. Here the CDR3 DNA reads TGTGCCAGCAAGGGGTTCAGTAGGGGTGAAGCTTTCTTT.